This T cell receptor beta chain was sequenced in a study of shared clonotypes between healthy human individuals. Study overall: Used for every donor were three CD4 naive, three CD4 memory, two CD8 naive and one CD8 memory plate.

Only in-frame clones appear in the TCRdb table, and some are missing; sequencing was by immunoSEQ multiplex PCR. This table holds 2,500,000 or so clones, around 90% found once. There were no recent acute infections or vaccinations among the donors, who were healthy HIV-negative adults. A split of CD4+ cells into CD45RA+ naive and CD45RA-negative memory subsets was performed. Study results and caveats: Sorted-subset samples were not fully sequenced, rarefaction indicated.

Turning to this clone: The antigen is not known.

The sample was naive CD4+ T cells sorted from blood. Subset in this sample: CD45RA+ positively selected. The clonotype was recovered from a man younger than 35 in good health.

The CDR3 loop reads CASRPDRASYNEQFF. The CDR3 DNA reads TGTGCCAGCAGGCCGGACAGGGCGTCCTACAATGAGCAGTTCTTC. The chain combines TRBV28 with TRBJ2-1; 8 bases are shared with TRBD1. With 6 bases clipped from V and 1 base from J, the junction kept 5 bases outside the gene matches. Per germline, CDR1 MDHEN and CDR2 SYDVKM. The CDR3 contains 15 residues.